This entry lists 23 T cell receptor beta chains sequenced from one sample in a study of CD8 T cells in Susac syndrome. RNA, at about 0.45 to 1 ug, was reverse transcribed with random hexamers. Each CDR3 protein is one row after TCRdb ran MiXCR on the immunoSEQ multiplex PCR reads. The sample has 140,000 to 150,000 distinct CDR3 sequences, about 95% seen once. The source material was CD4+ T cells from PBMCs. All receptors derive from a human donor with multiple sclerosis.

This clonotype was counted once. V usage is TRBV12-3 or TRBV12-4 and J usage is TRBJ1-5, with D possibly being TRBD1 (5 bases). The CDR3 loop spans 14 amino acids. The germline V and J ends were trimmed by 6 bases and 0 bases, with 9 bases remaining between them. For the CDR3, the DNA is TGTGCCAGCAGGTACAGGTATAGCAATCAGCCCCAGCATTTT. It encodes CASRYRYSNQPQHF.

This chain uses TRBV29-1 with TRBJ2-1; D may be TRBD1 (6 bases). The germline V gene encodes CDR1 SQVTM and CDR2 ANQGSEA. This CDR3 contains 13 residues. Trimming stripped 8 bases from V and 1 base from J, with 12 bases between. The CDR3 coding sequence is TGCAGCCTGACCAGGGGATCCTACAATGAGCAGTTCTTC. Translated: CSLTRGSYNEQFF.

This chain links TRBV24-1 with TRBJ2-1; D call uncertain. The CDR3 is made up of 18 amino acids. Germline values: CDR1 KGHDR, CDR2 SFDVKD. The ends were cut back, 4 bases at V and 4 bases at J, with 22 bases in the middle. The CDR3 reads CATSDQGADSISYNEQFF. As DNA, the CDR3 is TGTGCCACCAGTGACCAAGGCGCAGACTCTATCTCGTACAATGAGCAGTTCTTC.

The rearrangement joins TRBV2 to TRBJ2-5, with unresolved D. From germline, CDR1 is SNHLY and CDR2 FYNNEI. V shed 7 bases and J shed 4 bases, with 10 bases lying between them. The CDR3 is 12 residues long. This chain's CDR3 is CASIRARETQYF. The CDR3 bases are TGTGCCAGCATTCGGGCCAGAGAGACCCAGTACTTC.

This clonotype occurred once. The rearrangement joins TRBV19 to TRBJ2-4; 7 bases match TRBD1. The length of the CDR3 is 13 residues. Trimming took 4 bases from V and 6 from J; bases not matched to a gene: 3. Germline CDR1 and CDR2: LNHDA and SQIVND (reference sequence). CDR3 region: CASSTPGGNIQYF. In nucleotides, the CDR3 is TGTGCCAGTAGTACCCCAGGGGGAAACATTCAGTACTTC.

This chain joins TRBV12-3 or TRBV12-4 and TRBJ1-1; 10 bases agree with TRBD1. The CDR3 sequence is 17 residues long. Trimming at V came to 6 bases and at J to 3 bases, leaving 13 bases not matched to a gene. The CDR3 DNA reads as TGTGCCAGCAGCGGAATCCGGACAGGGGGTGGCCACACTGAAGCTTTCTTT. This sequence encodes CASSGIRTGGGHTEAFF.

J is TRBJ2-3 and V is TRBV13; no definite D call. The germline V and J ends were trimmed by 6 bases and 3 bases, with 10 bases remaining between them. This CDR3 contains 13 residues. Germline V gene lookup returns CDR1 PRHDT and CDR2 FYEKMQ (reference sequence). In DNA form, the CDR3 reads TGTGCCAGCAGACCGCTAGGAACAGATACGCAGTATTTT. This codes for CASRPLGTDTQYF.

The chain recombines TRBV28 with TRBJ1-5; D ambiguous. This CDR3 comprises 13 residues. The V and J ends lost 11 bases and 0 bases respectively, with 11 bases between them. Germline CDR1 reads MDHEN; CDR2 reads SYDVKM. The CDR3 region has the DNA TGTGCCCACCGGCGTAGTAGCAATCAGCCCCAGCATTTT. This gives the protein CAHRRSSNQPQHF.

The chain couples TRBV6-1 to TRBJ2-1; 8 nucleotides agree with TRBD1. V lost 6 bases, J lost 9 bases, and 7 bases stayed unmatched. There are 13 residues in the CDR3. In germline, CDR1 is MNHNS, CDR2 SASEGT. The CDR3 protein is CASRPQGASEQFF. The CDR3 coding sequence is TGTGCCAGCAGACCTCAGGGGGCCAGTGAGCAGTTCTTC.

This chain connects TRBV6-1 to TRBJ2-3; possibly TRBD2 for D (5 bases). V was trimmed by 4 bases and J by 5 bases, leaving 13 bases between them. CDR1 and CDR2 (germline): MNHNS, SASEGT. CDR3 length: 14 residues. DNA for the CDR3: TGTGCCAGCAGTGCACGGGGAGAAATAGATACGCAGTATTTT. Protein sequence: CASSARGEIDTQYF.

This clonotype was observed once. This chain links TRBV3-1 with TRBJ2-5, with D maybe TRBD1 (5 bases). This CDR3 has 14 residues. V was pared by 1 base and J by 4 bases, with 10 bases between. CDR1 and CDR2 from the germline V gene are LGHDT and YNNKEL (reference sequence). CDR3 loop: CASSQGQPGETQYF. As DNA, the CDR3 is TGTGCCAGCAGCCAAGGACAGCCAGGAGAGACCCAGTACTTC.

The chain carries TRBV5-4 and TRBJ2-3; 15 nucleotides line up with TRBD2. V lost 4 bases, J lost 3 bases, and 3 bases stayed unmatched. This CDR3 has 16 amino acids. CDR1 is SGHNT and CDR2 is YYREEE in the germline V gene (reference sequence). Here the CDR3 reads CASSKGLAGGTDTQYF. DNA for the CDR3: TGTGCCAGCAGCAAGGGACTAGCGGGGGGTACAGATACGCAGTATTTT.

The CDR3 protein is CASSLIAGGDTEAFF. The DNA for the CDR3 is TGTGCCAGCTCACTCATAGCCGGTGGGGACACTGAAGCTTTCTTT. This sequence joins TRBV18 and TRBJ1-1; D gene unclear. V dropped 4 bases and J dropped 3 bases, with 15 bases sitting between them. The CDR3 loop spans 15 amino acids. Per germline, CDR1 KGHSH and CDR2 LQKENI.

The V gene is TRBV6-5, the J gene TRBJ2-3, with D maybe TRBD2 (6 bases). Germline V lookup: CDR1 MNHEY, CDR2 SVGAGI. Trimming removed 4 bases at V and 1 base at J, with 12 bases between. The CDR3 runs to 15 residues. The chain's CDR3 is CASSFDSGGTDTQYF. In DNA form, the CDR3 reads TGTGCCAGCAGTTTCGACTCGGGGGGCACAGATACGCAGTATTTT.

The chain recombines TRBV5-1 with TRBJ1-1, with a possible D match to TRBD1 (6 bases). Germline-derived CDR1 and CDR2 are SGHRS and YFSETQ. V was pared by 0 bases and J by 1 base, with 13 bases between. The CDR3 has 16 residues. The DNA of the CDR3 is TGCGCCAGCAGCTTGGCCCACAGGGAAAGGAACACTGAAGCTTTCTTT. Translation: CASSLAHRERNTEAFF.

This chain links TRBV9 with TRBJ2-4; no firm D call. The CDR3 extends over 14 amino acids. Germline values: CDR1 SGDLS, CDR2 YYNGEE. Trimming stripped 4 bases from V and 8 bases from J, with 16 bases between. CDR3 coding DNA: TGTGCCAGCAGCCCCCGCTTAGATACAGACATTCAGTACTTC. It yields the protein CASSPRLDTDIQYF. Complete variable domain (other parts from reference TRBV9 and TRBJ2-4): DSGVTQTPKHLITATGQRVTLRCSPRSGDLSVYWYQQSLDQGLQFLIQYYNGEERAKGNILERFSAQQFPDLHSELNLSSLELGDSALYFCASSPRLDTDIQYFGAGTRLSVL.

This chain uses TRBV20-1 with TRBJ2-1, with D possibly being TRBD1 (6 bases). V gave up 0 bases and J gave up 3 bases, with 9 bases separating them. The CDR3 consists of 14 residues. CDR1 is DFQATT, CDR2 SNEGSKA, per germline (reference sequence). The CDR3 DNA reads TGCAGTGCTAGAGAAGAGGGGGTCTACAATGAGCAGTTCTTC. This sequence encodes CSAREEGVYNEQFF.

V is TRBV4-1 and J is TRBJ1-1; possible D gene TRBD1, 5 bases. This CDR3 spans 17 amino acids. Germline CDR1 and CDR2: MGHRA and YSYEKL. V lost 0 bases to trimming and J lost 2 bases, with 16 bases between them. The CDR3 nucleotides read TGCGCCAGCAGCCAAGACCCAGGGAGGAGGATAAACACTGAAGCTTTCTTT. The encoded protein is CASSQDPGRRINTEAFF.

V and J are TRBV18 and TRBJ1-2; no definite D call. There are 14 residues in the CDR3. Trimming took off 5 bases at V and 5 bases at J, with 15 bases between the two ends. The germline V gene encodes CDR1 KGHSH and CDR2 LQKENI. The CDR3 nucleotides are TGTGCCAGCTCATCAAAGGAGGGCATGTATGGCTACACCTTC. It specifies CASSSKEGMYGYTF.

V usage is TRBV10-3 and J usage is TRBJ2-7, with TRBD2 identical over 11 bases. The CDR3 spans 15 residues. Germline loops: CDR1 ENHRY, CDR2 SYGVKD. V shed 7 bases, J shed 0 bases, and the junction held 5 bases outside the gene matches. CDR3 coding DNA: TGTGCCATCACCCCTAGCGGGAGGTTCTCCTACGAGCAGTACTTC. It yields the protein CAITPSGRFSYEQYF.

As DNA, the CDR3 is TGTGCCAGCAGTTTAATGGGACACCGTACAGATACGCAGTATTTT. Its protein is CASSLMGHRTDTQYF. The chain employs TRBV27 and TRBJ2-3, with D perhaps TRBD1 (6 bases). CDR1 and CDR2 (germline): MNHEY, SMNVEV (reference sequence). Between the trimmed V and J ends, which lost 2 bases and 3 bases, there was a span of 12 bases. The CDR3 runs to 15 residues.

This clonotype has just one count. This chain connects TRBV20-1 to TRBJ2-7; D remains unclear. Germline V gene sequence: CDR1 DFQATT, CDR2 SNEGSKA (reference sequence). Between the trimmed V and J ends, which lost 1 base and 3 bases, there was a span of 13 bases. The CDR3 runs to 14 residues. The CDR3 spells CSARAKKADYEQYF. DNA for the CDR3: TGCAGTGCTAGAGCAAAAAAGGCAGACTACGAGCAGTACTTC.

The chain combines TRBV9 with TRBJ1-5, with a tentative D call TRBD1 (5 bases). Trimming removed 4 bases at V and 7 bases at J, with 15 bases between. CDR1 SGDLS and CDR2 YYNGEE come from the germline V gene. There are 14 residues in the CDR3. Written as DNA, the CDR3 is TGTGCCAGCAGCTCGACAGACATGAAACAGCCCCAGCATTTT. Protein product: CASSSTDMKQPQHF.